Below are 12 T cell receptor beta chains sequenced from a single sample in a study of blood T cell repertoires in COVID-19. Here immunoSEQ multiplex PCR was the method, and the copy in TCRdb shows in-frame clones only, minus some. Among under 250,000 clones listed, roughly 88% were seen once. Input material: peripheral blood. The receptor source for this set is an elderly man with acute or convalescent COVID-19.

The chain employs TRBV5-5 and TRBJ1-4; D may be TRBD1 (6 bases). The length of the CDR3 is 14 residues. Trimming pared 2 bases from V and 5 bases from J, leaving 10 bases between. Germline values: CDR1 SGHKS, CDR2 YYEKEE (reference sequence). CDR3 in amino acids: CASSFGTRNEKLFF. In DNA form, the CDR3 reads TGTGCCAGCAGCTTTGGGACACGAAATGAAAAACTGTTTTTT.

This clone was seen just once. The chain has TRBV2 and TRBJ2-6; 8 bases agree with TRBD1. The CDR3 length is 18 residues. The trim removed 5 bases at V and 0 bases at J, leaving 9 bases unmatched. The germline V gene has CDR1 SNHLY and CDR2 FYNNEI. In nucleotides, the CDR3 is TGTGCCAGCAGTCCCGAGGGACAGGATTTCTCTGGGGCCAACGTCCTGACTTTC. The encoded protein is CASSPEGQDFSGANVLTF.

Worth noting for this clone: At the DNA level, this CDR3 is encoded by other sequences in the same sample as well. The chain links TRBV5-1 to TRBJ2-7; possibly TRBD1 for D (6 bases). The CDR3 is made up of 14 amino acids. V lost 1 base to trimming and J lost 0 bases, with 8 bases between them. From germline, CDR1 is SGHRS and CDR2 YFSETQ. CDR3 residues: CASSLTGSSYEQYF. CDR3 DNA sequence: TGCGCCAGCAGCTTGACAGGGTCCTCCTACGAGCAGTACTTC.

This clone was counted between two and nine times. The chain links TRBV19 to TRBJ1-3; D gene ambiguous. Trimming took off 6 bases at V and 2 bases at J, with 11 bases between the two ends. Germline CDR1 is LNHDA and CDR2 is SQIVND (reference sequence). This CDR3 has 14 residues. CDR3 DNA: TGTGCCAGTAGGCCAGGCGTTGCTGGAAACACCATATATTTT. The encoded protein is CASRPGVAGNTIYF.

This clone turned up a few times. The chain joins TRBV19 to TRBJ1-2; TRBD1 aligns across 11 bases. CDR3 size: 13 residues. Looked up from germline, CDR1 is LNHDA and CDR2 is SQIVND (reference sequence). The V gene end was trimmed by 10 bases and the J gene end by 6 bases; junction bases not matched to a gene: 7. CDR3 sequence reads: CATQRDRGDGYTF. In nucleotides, the CDR3 is TGTGCCACCCAACGGGACAGGGGGGATGGCTACACCTTC.

The chain is built from TRBV5-1 and TRBJ1-1; maybe TRBD1 (6 bases). The CDR3 runs to 12 residues. Germline CDR1 SGHRS, CDR2 YFSETQ. V was trimmed by 4 bases and J by 8 bases, leaving 12 bases between them. The CDR3 spells CASSQAQGEAFF. CDR3 coding DNA: TGCGCCAGCAGCCAGGCTCAGGGGGAAGCTTTCTTT.

The genes are TRBV18 and TRBJ2-7; D may be TRBD2 (6 bases). CDR3 length: 13 amino acids. The germline CDR1 and CDR2 sequences are KGHSH and LQKENI. Trimming removed 2 bases from V and 4 bases from J, with 9 bases in between. CDR3 residues: CASSPESGYEQYF. Written as DNA, the CDR3 is TGTGCCAGCTCACCAGAGAGCGGGTACGAGCAGTACTTC.

This sequence joins TRBV11-2 and TRBJ1-1; weak D call: TRBD1 (5 bases). The V end was cut by 3 bases, the J end by 0 bases, with 8 bases between. This CDR3 spans 14 amino acids. Germline lookup yields CDR1 SGHAT and CDR2 FQNNGV. The CDR3 DNA sequence: TGTGCCAGCAGCTTCTACAGGTTGAACACTGAAGCTTTCTTT. Its protein is CASSFYRLNTEAFF.

The chain has TRBV5-1 and TRBJ2-1; TRBD1 might be the D (6 bases). Germline assignment: CDR1 SGHRS and CDR2 YFSETQ. The CDR3 extends over 14 amino acids. The V end was cut by 0 bases, the J end by 6 bases, with 10 bases between. CDR3 residues: CASSLGDNFNEQFF. The CDR3 nucleotides are TGCGCCAGCAGCTTGGGGGACAATTTCAATGAGCAGTTCTTC. Variable domain in full (rest from reference TRBV5-1 and TRBJ2-1): KAGVTQTPRYLIKTRGQQVTLSCSPISGHRSVSWYQQTPGQGLQFLFEYFSETQRNKGNFPGRFSGRQFSNSRSEMNVSTLELGDSALYLCASSLGDNFNEQFFGPGTRLTVL.

This sequence joins TRBV28 and TRBJ1-1, with TRBD1 matching over 11 bases. The germline gives CDR1 MDHEN, CDR2 SYDVKM. V was clipped by 4 bases and J by 6 bases; unmatched bases: 4. This CDR3 has 14 residues. In nucleotides, the CDR3 is TGTGCCAGCAGTTCCCCGGGACAGGGGGCTGAAGCTTTCTTT. This gives the protein CASSSPGQGAEAFF.

The genes are TRBV7-2 and TRBJ1-5, with 8 positions matching TRBD1. V lost 5 bases to trimming and J lost 3 bases; unmatched junction nucleotides: 6. The germline V gene has CDR1 SGHTA and CDR2 FQGNSA. The CDR3 is made up of 15 amino acids. CDR3 nucleotides: TGTGCCAGCAGCCCCCAGGACAGGGCCAATCAGCCCCAGCATTTT. Translating gives CASSPQDRANQPQHF.

The chain is built from TRBV27 and TRBJ1-2; no definite D call. The CDR3 extends over 13 amino acids. Germline V gene sequence: CDR1 MNHEY, CDR2 SMNVEV (reference sequence). V lost 0 bases, J lost 2 bases, and 4 bases lay in between. CDR3 bases: TGTGCCAGCAGTTTATCGGGCAACTATGGCTACACCTTC. Translated: CASSLSGNYGYTF.